The 10 T cell receptor beta chains below were found in one sample sequenced in a study of Graves' ophthalmopathy and Graves' hyperthyroidism. TCR beta CDR3 regions were amplified from RNA transcripts. The first round was an RT-PCR with HTBI primers, and the second round was a multiplex PCR. Each CDR3 protein gets one entry after TCRdb re-called the multiplex PCR reads with MiXCR. In the table there are roughly 300,000 distinct CDR3 sequences, 15% to 20% of which are singletons. Sequenced sample: peripheral blood. These receptors all come from an adult man with Graves' ophthalmopathy.

This clonotype has a count of ten or more. The chain links TRBV19 to TRBJ1-6; the D gene is possibly TRBD1 (6 bases). Germline loops: CDR1 LNHDA, CDR2 SQIVND (reference sequence). V lost 5 bases and J 0 bases, leaving 14 bases between the germline ends. This CDR3 spans 17 amino acids. CDR3 residues: CASSARTAYSYNSPLHF. The DNA for the CDR3 is TGTGCCAGTAGTGCCCGGACAGCCTACTCCTATAATTCACCCCTCCACTTT. Based on the CDR3 plus reference TRBV19 and TRBJ1-6, the full variable domain is DGGITQSPKYLFRKEGQNVTLSCEQNLNHDAMYWYRQDPGQGLRLIYYSQIVNDFQKGDIAEGYSVSREKKESFPLTVTSAQKNPTAFYLCASSARTAYSYNSPLHFGNGTRLTVT.

This clonotype was observed many times. CDR3 protein: CASSGRTDYTEAFF. Written as DNA, the CDR3 is TGCGCCAGCAGCGGCCGGACAGACTACACTGAAGCTTTCTTT. This rearrangement joins TRBV5-1 to TRBJ1-1; a weak D match, TRBD1 (6 bases). CDR1 is SGHRS, CDR2 YFSETQ, per germline. Trimming shortened V by 4 bases and J by 3 bases, and 13 bases separated the two germline ends. The CDR3 contains 14 residues. The whole variable domain, filled in from reference TRBV5-1 and TRBJ1-1, reads KAGVTQTPRYLIKTRGQQVTLSCSPISGHRSVSWYQQTPGQGLQFLFEYFSETQRNKGNFPGRFSGRQFSNSRSEMNVSTLELGDSALYLCASSGRTDYTEAFFGQGTRLTVV.

Ten or more counts support this clonotype. J is TRBJ1-6 and V is TRBV9; 7 positions match TRBD1. Trimming removed 2 bases from V and 0 bases from J; junction bases left unmatched: 2. The germline V gene encodes CDR1 SGDLS and CDR2 YYNGEE. The CDR3 loop spans 16 amino acids. For the CDR3, the DNA is TGTGCCAGCAGCGTCGGGACAGCCTCCTATAATTCACCCCTCCACTTT. This encodes CASSVGTASYNSPLHF. The full variable domain, in which reference TRBV9 and TRBJ1-6 provide the parts outside the CDR3, is DSGVTQTPKHLITATGQRVTLRCSPRSGDLSVYWYQQSLDQGLQFLIQYYNGEERAKGNILERFSAQQFPDLHSELNLSSLELGDSALYFCASSVGTASYNSPLHFGNGTRLTVT.

About this clonotype: One end of the junction fails to match germline, which may point to a read error. V and J are TRBV10-3 and TRBJ1-1, with D possibly TRBD1 on 5 matching bases. Germline CDR1 reads ENHRY; CDR2 reads SYGVKD. The CDR3 length is 14 residues. CDR3 sequence reads: CAKTRRGLDTEALF. CDR3 DNA: TGTGCCAAGACACGGCGGGGGTTAGACACTGAAGCTCTCTTT.

This clonotype was seen repeatedly, ten times or more. The chain has TRBV2 and TRBJ1-2, with 8 bases aligning to TRBD1. V was clipped by 6 bases and J by 4 bases; unmatched bases: 10. This CDR3 region has 15 residues. From germline, CDR1 is SNHLY and CDR2 FYNNEI. CDR3 sequence reads: CASRKDRDRVYGYTF. DNA of the CDR3: TGTGCCAGCAGAAAGGACAGGGATCGAGTCTATGGCTACACCTTC.

The V call is TRBV6-2 or TRBV6-3, the J call TRBJ2-7; D remains unclear. Deletions cut 6 bases from V and 0 bases from J, with 9 bases between. Germline V CDR1 and CDR2: MNHEY, SVGEGT. The CDR3 is made up of 13 amino acids. The chain's CDR3 is CASSGESSYEQYF. CDR3 nucleotides: TGTGCCAGCAGCGGAGAGAGCTCCTACGAGCAGTACTTC.

This clonotype appeared a few times. The rearrangement joins TRBV7-2 to TRBJ2-5; a possible D gene is TRBD2 (5 bases). Trimming left V 5 bases short and J 4 bases short, with 11 bases between. Germline CDR1 is SGHTA and CDR2 is FQGNSA. This CDR3 spans 13 amino acids. The CDR3 loop is CASSPRTGETQYF. The CDR3 DNA reads as TGTGCCAGCAGCCCCCGGACTGGAGAGACCCAGTACTTC.

This clonotype has ten or more counts. A much larger clone lies a single base off, so this may be a read error. The genes are TRBV28 and TRBJ1-2; D is undetermined. The germline gives CDR1 MDHEN, CDR2 SYDVKM. There are 15 residues in the CDR3. The germline V and J ends were trimmed by 4 bases and 1 base, with 13 bases remaining between them. DNA of the CDR3: TGTGCCAGCAGTTACATATCTAGGAATAACTATGGCTACACCTTC. Its translation is CASSYISRNNYGYTF.

The sample holds many counts of this clonotype. The chain links TRBV28 to TRBJ1-3; D not resolved. The V gene's germline CDR1 is MDHEN and CDR2 SYDVKM. CDR3 size: 15 residues. Trimming pared 3 bases from V and 0 bases from J, leaving 9 bases between. The CDR3 region has the DNA TGTGCCAGCAGTTTGCAGGAGAACTCTGGAAACACCATATATTTT. It specifies CASSLQENSGNTIYF.

This clonotype appeared many times. The chain links TRBV12-3 or TRBV12-4 to TRBJ1-5; D unresolved. Trimming took 1 base from V and 7 from J, leaving 5 bases between them. CDR3 length: 12 amino acids. CDR3 in amino acids: CASSLERQPQHF. The CDR3 DNA reads TGTGCCAGCAGTTTAGAGAGACAGCCCCAGCATTTT.